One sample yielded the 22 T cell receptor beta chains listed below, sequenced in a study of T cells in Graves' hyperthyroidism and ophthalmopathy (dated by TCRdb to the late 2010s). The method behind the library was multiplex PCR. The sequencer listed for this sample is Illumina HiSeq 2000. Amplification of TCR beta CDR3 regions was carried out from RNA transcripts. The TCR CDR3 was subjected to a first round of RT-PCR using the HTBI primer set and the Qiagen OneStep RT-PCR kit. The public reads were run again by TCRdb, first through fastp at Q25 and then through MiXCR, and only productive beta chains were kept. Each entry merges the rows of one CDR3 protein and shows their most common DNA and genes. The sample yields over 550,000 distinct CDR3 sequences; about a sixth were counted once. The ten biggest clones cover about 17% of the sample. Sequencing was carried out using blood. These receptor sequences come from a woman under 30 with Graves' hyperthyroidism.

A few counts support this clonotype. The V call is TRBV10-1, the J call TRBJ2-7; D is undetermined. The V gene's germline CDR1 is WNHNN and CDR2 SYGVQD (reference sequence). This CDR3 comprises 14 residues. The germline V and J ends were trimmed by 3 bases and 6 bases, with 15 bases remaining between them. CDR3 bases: TGCGCCAGCAGTGACCCAGCTCTAATCGGCGAGCAGTACTTC. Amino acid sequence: CASSDPALIGEQYF.

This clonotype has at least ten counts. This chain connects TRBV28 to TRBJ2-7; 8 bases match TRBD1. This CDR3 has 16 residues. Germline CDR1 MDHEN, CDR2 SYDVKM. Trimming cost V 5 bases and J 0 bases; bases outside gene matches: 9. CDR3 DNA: TGTGCCAGCAGTGTCCTCGGACAGGGACTCTCCTACGAGCAGTACTTC. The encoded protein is CASSVLGQGLSYEQYF.

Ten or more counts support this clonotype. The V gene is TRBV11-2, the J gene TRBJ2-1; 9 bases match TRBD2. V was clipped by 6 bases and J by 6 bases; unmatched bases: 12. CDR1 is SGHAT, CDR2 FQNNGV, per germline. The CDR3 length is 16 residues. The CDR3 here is CASRAYSGRSVNEQFF. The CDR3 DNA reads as TGTGCCAGCAGGGCGTATAGCGGGAGAAGCGTCAATGAGCAGTTCTTC.

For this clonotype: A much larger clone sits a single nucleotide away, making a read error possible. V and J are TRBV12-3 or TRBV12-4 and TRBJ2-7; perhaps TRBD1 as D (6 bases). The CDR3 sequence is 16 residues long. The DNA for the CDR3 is TGTGACAGCAGGCTATTGGGGACACGCAGATCCTACGAGCAGTACTTC. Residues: CDSRLLGTRRSYEQYF.

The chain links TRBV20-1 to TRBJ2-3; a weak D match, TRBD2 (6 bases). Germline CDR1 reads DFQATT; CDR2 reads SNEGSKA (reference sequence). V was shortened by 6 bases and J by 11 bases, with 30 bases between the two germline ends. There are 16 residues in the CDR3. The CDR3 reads CSAHPSGGVWYIGQYF. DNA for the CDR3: TGCAGTGCCCATCCTAGTGGCGGGGTATGGTATATAGGGCAGTATTTT.

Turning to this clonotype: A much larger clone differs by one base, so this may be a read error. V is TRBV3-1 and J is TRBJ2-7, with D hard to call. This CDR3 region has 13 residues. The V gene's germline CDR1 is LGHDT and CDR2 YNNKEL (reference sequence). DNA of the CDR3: TGTGCCAGCAGCCAAGCTCACAGCCGCGAGCAGTGCTTC. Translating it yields CASSQAHSREQCF.

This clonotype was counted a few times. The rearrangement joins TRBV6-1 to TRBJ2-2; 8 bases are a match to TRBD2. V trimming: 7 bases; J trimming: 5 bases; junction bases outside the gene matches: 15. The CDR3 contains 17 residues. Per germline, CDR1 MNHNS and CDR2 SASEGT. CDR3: CASTPVRLAGQTGELFF. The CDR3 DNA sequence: TGTGCCAGCACCCCGGTCAGGTTAGCGGGGCAAACCGGGGAGCTGTTTTTT.

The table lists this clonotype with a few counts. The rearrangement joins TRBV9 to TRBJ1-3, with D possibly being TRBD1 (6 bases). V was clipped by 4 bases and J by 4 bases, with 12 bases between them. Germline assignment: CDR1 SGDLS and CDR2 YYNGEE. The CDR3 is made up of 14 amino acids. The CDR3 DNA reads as TGTGCCAGCAGCACGGGGGGGCACGGAAACACCATATATTTT. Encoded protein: CASSTGGHGNTIYF.

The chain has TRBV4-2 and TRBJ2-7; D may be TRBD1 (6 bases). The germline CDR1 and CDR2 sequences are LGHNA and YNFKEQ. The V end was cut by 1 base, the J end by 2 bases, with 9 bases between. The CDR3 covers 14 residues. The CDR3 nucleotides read TGTGCCAGCAGCCAAGCGGACAGAACCTACGAGCAGTACTTC. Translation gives CASSQADRTYEQYF.

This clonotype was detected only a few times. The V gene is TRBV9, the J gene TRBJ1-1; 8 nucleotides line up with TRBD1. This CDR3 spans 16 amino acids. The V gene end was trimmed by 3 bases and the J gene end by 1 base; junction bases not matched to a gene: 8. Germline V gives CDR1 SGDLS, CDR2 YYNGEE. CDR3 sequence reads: CASSDGQGDSNTEAFF. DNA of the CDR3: TGTGCCAGCAGCGATGGACAGGGCGACTCGAACACTGAAGCTTTCTTT.

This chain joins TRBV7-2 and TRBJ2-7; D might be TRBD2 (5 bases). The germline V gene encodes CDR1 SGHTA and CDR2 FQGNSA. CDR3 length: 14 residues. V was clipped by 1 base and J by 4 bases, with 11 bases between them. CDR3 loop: CASSLDSSGYEQYF. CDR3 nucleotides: TGTGCCAGCAGCTTAGATAGCTCGGGATACGAGCAGTACTTC.

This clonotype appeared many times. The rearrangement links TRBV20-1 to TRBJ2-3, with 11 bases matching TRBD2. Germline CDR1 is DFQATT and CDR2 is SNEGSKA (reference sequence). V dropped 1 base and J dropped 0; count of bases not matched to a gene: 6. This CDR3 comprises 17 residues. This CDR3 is CSARGVTSGTSTDTQYF. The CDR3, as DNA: TGCAGTGCTAGAGGGGTGACTAGCGGGACTAGCACAGATACGCAGTATTTT.

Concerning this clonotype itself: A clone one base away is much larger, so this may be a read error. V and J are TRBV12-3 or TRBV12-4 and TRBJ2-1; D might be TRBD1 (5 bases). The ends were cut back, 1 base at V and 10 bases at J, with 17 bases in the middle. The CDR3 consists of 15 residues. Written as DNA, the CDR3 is TGTGCCAGCAGTTTAGGACCAGGGCTATCCTACGAGCAGTTCTTC. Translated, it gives CASSLGPGLSYEQFF.

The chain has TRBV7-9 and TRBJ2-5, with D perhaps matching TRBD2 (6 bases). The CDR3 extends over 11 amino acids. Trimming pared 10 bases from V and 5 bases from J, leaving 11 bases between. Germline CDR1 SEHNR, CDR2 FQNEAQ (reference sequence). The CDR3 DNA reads TGTGCCACCCGCCGGGGGGAGACCCAGTACTTC. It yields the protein CATRRGETQYF. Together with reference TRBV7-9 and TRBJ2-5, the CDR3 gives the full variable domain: DTGVSQNPRHKITKRGQNVTFRCDPISEHNRLYWYRQTLGQGPEFLTYFQNEAQLEKSRLLSDRFSAERPKGSFSTLEIQRTEQGDSAMYLCATRRGETQYFGPGTRLLVL.

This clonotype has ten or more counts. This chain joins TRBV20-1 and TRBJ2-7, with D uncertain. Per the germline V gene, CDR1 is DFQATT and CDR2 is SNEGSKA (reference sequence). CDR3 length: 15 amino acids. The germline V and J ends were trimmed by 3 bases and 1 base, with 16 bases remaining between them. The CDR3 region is CSASSRRLFSYEQYF. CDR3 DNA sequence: TGCAGTGCTAGTTCTCGTCGACTCTTTTCCTACGAGCAGTACTTC.

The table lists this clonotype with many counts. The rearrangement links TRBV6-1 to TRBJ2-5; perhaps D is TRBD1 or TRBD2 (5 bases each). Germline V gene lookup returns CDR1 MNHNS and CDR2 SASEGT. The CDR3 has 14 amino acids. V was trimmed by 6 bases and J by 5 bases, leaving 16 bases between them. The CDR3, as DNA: TGTGCCAGCAGACAACCGGGACCCAGGGAGACCCAGTACTTC. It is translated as CASRQPGPRETQYF.

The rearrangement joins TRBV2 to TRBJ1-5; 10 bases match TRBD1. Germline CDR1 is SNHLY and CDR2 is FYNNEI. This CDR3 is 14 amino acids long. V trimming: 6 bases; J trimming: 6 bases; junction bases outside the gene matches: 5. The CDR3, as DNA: TGTGCCAGCAGGCGACAGGGGGCCGTTCAGCCCCAGCATTTT. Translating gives CASRRQGAVQPQHF.

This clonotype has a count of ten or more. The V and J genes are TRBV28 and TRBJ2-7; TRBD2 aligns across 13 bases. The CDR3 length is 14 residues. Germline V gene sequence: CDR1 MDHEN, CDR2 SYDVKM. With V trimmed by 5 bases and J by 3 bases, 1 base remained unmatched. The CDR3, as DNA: TGTGCCAGCAGTGGACTAGCGGGGGTCTACGAGCAGTACTTC. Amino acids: CASSGLAGVYEQYF.

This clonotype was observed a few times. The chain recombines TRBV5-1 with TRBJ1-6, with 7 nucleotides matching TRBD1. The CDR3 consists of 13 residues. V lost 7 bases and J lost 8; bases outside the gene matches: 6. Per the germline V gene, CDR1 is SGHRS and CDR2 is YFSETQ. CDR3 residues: CASGNGTDSPLHF. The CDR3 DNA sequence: TGCGCCAGCGGCAACGGGACAGATTCACCCCTCCACTTT.

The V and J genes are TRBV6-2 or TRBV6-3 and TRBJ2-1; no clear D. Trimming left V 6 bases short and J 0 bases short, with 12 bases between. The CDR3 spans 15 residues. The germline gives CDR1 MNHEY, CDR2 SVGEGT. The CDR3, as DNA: TGTGCCAGCAGCCAAGCTTGGGGCTCCTACAATGAGCAGTTCTTC. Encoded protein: CASSQAWGSYNEQFF.

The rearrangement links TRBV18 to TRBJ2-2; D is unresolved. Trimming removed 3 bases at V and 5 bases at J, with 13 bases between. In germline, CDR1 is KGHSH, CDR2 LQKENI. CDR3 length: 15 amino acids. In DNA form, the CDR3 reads TGTGCCAGCTCACCTTGGAAGGGATGGACCGGGGAGCTGTTTTTT. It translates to CASSPWKGWTGELFF.

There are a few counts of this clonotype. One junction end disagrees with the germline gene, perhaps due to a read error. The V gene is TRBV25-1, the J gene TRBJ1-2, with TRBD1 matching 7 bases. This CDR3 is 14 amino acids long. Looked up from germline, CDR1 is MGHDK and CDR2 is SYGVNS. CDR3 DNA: TGTACCAGCAGGCAAGCCGGGACAGAGGCTGGCTACACCTTC. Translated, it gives CTSRQAGTEAGYTF.